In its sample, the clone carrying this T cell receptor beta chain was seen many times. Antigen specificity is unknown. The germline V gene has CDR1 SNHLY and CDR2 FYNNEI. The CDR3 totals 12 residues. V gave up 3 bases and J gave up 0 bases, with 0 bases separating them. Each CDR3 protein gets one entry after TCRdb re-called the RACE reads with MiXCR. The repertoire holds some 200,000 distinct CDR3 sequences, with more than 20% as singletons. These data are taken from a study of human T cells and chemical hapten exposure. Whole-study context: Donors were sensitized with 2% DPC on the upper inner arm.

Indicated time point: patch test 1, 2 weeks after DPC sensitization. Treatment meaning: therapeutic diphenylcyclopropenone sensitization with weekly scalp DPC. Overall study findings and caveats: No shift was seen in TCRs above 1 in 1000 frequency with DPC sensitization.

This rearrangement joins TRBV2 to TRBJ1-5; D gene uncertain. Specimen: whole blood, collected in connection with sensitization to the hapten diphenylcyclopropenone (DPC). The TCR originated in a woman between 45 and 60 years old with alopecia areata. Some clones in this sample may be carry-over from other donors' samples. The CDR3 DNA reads TGTGCCAGCAGTGATAGCAATCAGCCCCAGCATTTT. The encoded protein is CASSDSNQPQHF.